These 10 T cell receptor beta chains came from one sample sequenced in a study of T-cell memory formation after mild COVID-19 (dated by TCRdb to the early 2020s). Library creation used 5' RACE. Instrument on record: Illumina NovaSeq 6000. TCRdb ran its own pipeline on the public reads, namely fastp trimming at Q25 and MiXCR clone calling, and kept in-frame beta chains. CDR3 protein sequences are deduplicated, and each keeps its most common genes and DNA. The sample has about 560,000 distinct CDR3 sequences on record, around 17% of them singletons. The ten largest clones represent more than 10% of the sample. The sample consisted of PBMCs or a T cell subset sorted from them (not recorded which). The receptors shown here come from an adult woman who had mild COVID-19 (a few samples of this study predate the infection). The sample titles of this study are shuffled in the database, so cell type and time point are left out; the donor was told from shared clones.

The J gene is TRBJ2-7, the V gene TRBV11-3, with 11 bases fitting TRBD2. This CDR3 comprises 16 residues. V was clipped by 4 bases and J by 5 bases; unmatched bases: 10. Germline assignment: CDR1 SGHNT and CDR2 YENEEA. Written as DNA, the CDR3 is TGTGCCAGCAGCTCCACTTTAGCGGGAGGGCCGCACGAGCAGTACTTC. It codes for CASSSTLAGGPHEQYF.

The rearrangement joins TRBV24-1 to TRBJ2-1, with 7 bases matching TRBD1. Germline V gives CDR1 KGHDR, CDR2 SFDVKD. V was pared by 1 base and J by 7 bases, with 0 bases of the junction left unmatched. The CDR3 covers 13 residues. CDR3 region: CATSDFRGNEQFF. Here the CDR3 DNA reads TGTGCCACCAGTGATTTCAGGGGGAATGAGCAGTTCTTC.

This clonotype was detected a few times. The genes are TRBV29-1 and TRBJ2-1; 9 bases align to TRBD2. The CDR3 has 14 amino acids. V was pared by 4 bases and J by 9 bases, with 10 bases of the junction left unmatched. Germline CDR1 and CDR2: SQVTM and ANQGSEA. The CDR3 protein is CSVADSGSSGEQFF. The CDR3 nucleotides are TGCAGCGTTGCTGATAGCGGGAGCAGTGGTGAGCAGTTCTTC.

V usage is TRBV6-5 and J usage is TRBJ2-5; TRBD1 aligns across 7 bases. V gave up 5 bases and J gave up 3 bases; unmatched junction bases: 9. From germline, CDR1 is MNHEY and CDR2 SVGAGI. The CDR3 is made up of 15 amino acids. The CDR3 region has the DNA TGTGCCAGCAGTCAATACGGGACAGCAAAAGAGACCCAGTACTTC. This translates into CASSQYGTAKETQYF.

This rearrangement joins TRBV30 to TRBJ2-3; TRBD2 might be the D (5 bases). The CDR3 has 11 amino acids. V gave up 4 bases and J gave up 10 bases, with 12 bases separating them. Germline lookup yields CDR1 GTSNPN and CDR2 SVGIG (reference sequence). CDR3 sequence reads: CAWKPPGAQYF. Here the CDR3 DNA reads TGTGCCTGGAAACCCCCCGGGGCGCAGTATTTT.

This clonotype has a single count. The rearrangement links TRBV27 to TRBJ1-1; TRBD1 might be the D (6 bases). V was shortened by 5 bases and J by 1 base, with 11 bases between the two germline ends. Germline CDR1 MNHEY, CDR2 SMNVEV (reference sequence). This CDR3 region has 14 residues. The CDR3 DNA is TGTGCCAGCAGTCACCCCAGGGGGAACACTGAAGCTTTCTTT. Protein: CASSHPRGNTEAFF.

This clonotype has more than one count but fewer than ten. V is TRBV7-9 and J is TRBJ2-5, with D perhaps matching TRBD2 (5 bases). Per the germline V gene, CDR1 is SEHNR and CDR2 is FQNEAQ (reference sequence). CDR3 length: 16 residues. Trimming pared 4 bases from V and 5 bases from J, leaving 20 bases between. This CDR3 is CASSSAPFGIAETQYF. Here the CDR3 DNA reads TGTGCCAGCAGCTCAGCACCCTTTGGGATAGCGGAGACCCAGTACTTC.

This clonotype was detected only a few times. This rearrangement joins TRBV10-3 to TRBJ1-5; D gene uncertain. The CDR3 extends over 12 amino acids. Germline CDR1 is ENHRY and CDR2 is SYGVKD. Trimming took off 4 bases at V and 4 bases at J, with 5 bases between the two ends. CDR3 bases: TGTGCCATCAGTGCCTCGAATCAGCCCCAGCATTTT. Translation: CAISASNQPQHF.

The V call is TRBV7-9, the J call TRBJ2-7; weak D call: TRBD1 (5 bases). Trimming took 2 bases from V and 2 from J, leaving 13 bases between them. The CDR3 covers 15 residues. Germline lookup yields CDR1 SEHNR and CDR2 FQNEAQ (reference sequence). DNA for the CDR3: TGTGCCAGCAGCTTATTTGGCAGGGAAGCCTACGAGCAGTACTTC. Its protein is CASSLFGREAYEQYF.

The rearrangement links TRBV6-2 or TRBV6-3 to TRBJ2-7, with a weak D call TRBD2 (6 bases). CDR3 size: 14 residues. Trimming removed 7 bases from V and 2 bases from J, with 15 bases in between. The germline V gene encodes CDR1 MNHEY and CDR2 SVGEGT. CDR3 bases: TGTGCCAGCACGGGAGTGAGTTTAACCTACGAGCAGTACTTC. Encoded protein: CASTGVSLTYEQYF.